The 20 T cell receptor beta chains given below trace back to one sample, sequenced in a study of blood T cell repertoires in COVID-19. The protocol was immunoSEQ multiplex PCR, while the TCRdb copy is restricted to in-frame clones and leaves out a portion. The sample records over 200,000 clones, around 83% being singletons. The sample comprised peripheral blood. The source of these receptors is an elderly man with acute or convalescent COVID-19.

For this clone: The sample contains more than one DNA sequence encoding this CDR3. The CDR3 bases are TGTGCCAGCAGCCAAGTAGGAGGTTACGAGCAGTACTTC. Translating it yields CASSQVGGYEQYF. The J gene is TRBJ2-7, the V gene TRBV3-1 (or the pseudogene TRBV3-2), with a possible D match to TRBD2 (5 bases). There are 13 residues in the CDR3. Germline V gene data show CDR1 as LGHDT and CDR2 as YNNKEL (reference sequence). V lost 1 base and J 4 bases, leaving 8 bases between the germline ends.

The chain recombines TRBV7-6 with TRBJ2-5, with 7 bases aligning to TRBD2. CDR1 SGHVS and CDR2 FNYEAQ come from the germline V gene. The CDR3 extends over 15 amino acids. J gave up 2 bases and V 1 base, and 4 bases lay outside the gene matches. The CDR3 spells CASSLGLAVQETQYF. CDR3 coding DNA: TGTGCCAGCAGCTTAGGCCTAGCGGTACAAGAGACCCAGTACTTC. The whole variable domain, filled in from reference TRBV7-6 and TRBJ2-5, reads GAGVSQSPRYKVTKRGQDVALRCDPISGHVSLYWYRQALGQGPEFLTYFNYEAQQDKSGLPNDRFSAERPEGSISTLTIQRTEQRDSAMYRCASSLGLAVQETQYFGPGTRLLVL.

The chain is built from TRBV19 and TRBJ2-4; D is possibly TRBD1 (5 bases). Per germline, CDR1 LNHDA and CDR2 SQIVND (reference sequence). V gave up 4 bases and J gave up 0 bases, with 13 bases separating them. This CDR3 is built from 16 residues. CDR3 DNA: TGTGCCAGTAGTAGGACGAAGGGGCTAGCCAAAAACATTCAGTACTTC. It yields the protein CASSRTKGLAKNIQYF.

The chain couples TRBV7-9 to TRBJ2-7; D possibly corresponds to TRBD1 (6 bases). V dropped 5 bases and J dropped 3 bases, with 20 bases sitting between them. CDR1 and CDR2 (germline): SEHNR, FQNEAQ (reference sequence). This CDR3 contains 16 residues. For the CDR3, the DNA is TGTGCCAGCAGCGAAACGCAGAGGGGGTGGGTCTACGAGCAGTACTTC. Translated, it gives CASSETQRGWVYEQYF.

The chain employs TRBV2 and TRBJ2-5; TRBD1 aligns across 10 bases. The CDR3 has 18 amino acids. CDR1 and CDR2 (germline): SNHLY, FYNNEI. V lost 0 bases, J lost 4 bases, and 11 bases stayed unmatched. The CDR3 DNA sequence: TGTGCCAGCAGTGAAGCGAACTGGGACAGGGGAGTGGTAGAGACCCAGTACTTC. This translates into CASSEANWDRGVVETQYF.

This sequence joins TRBV11-2 and TRBJ1-1, with D uncertain. Germline V gene sequence: CDR1 SGHAT, CDR2 FQNNGV. There are 14 residues in the CDR3. Trimming pared 0 bases from V and 1 base from J, leaving 6 bases between. CDR3 residues: CASSLEVGNTEAFF. CDR3 coding DNA: TGTGCCAGCAGCTTAGAGGTCGGGAACACTGAAGCTTTCTTT. The variable domain in full, with the rest retrieved from reference TRBV11-2 and TRBJ1-1, is EAGVAQSPRYKIIEKRQSVAFWCNPISGHATLYWYQQILGQGPKLLIQFQNNGVVDDSQLPKDRFSAERLKGVDSTLKIQPAKLEDSAVYLCASSLEVGNTEAFFGQGTRLTVV.

The chain joins TRBV28 to TRBJ2-7; the match to TRBD2 covers 8 bases. The CDR3 extends over 15 amino acids. V shed 5 bases, J shed 4 bases, and the junction held 10 bases outside the gene matches. The germline V gene encodes CDR1 MDHEN and CDR2 SYDVKM. CDR3 region: CASSPPGGGPYEQYF. CDR3 in DNA: TGTGCCAGCAGTCCCCCCGGGGGGGGGCCTTACGAGCAGTACTTC.

The rearrangement joins TRBV19 to TRBJ2-1; the match to TRBD1 covers 9 bases. The CDR3 extends over 16 amino acids. The V and J ends lost 3 bases and 2 bases, in that order; junction bases with no gene match: 5. Germline V CDR1 and CDR2: LNHDA, SQIVND (reference sequence). The CDR3: CASSIAGTGPYNEQFF. The CDR3 DNA reads TGTGCCAGTAGTATCGCCGGGACAGGGCCCTACAATGAGCAGTTCTTC. The variable domain in full, completed from reference TRBV19 and TRBJ2-1, reads DGGITQSPKYLFRKEGQNVTLSCEQNLNHDAMYWYRQDPGQGLRLIYYSQIVNDFQKGDIAEGYSVSREKKESFPLTVTSAQKNPTAFYLCASSIAGTGPYNEQFFGPGTRLTVL.

The chain employs TRBV5-6 and TRBJ2-7; D call uncertain. This CDR3 has 15 residues. Per germline, CDR1 SGHDT and CDR2 YYEEEE. V was trimmed by 0 bases and J by 2 bases, leaving 12 bases between them. CDR3 amino acids: CASSLGGDGTYEQYF. As DNA, the CDR3 is TGTGCCAGCAGCTTGGGTGGAGACGGAACCTACGAGCAGTACTTC.

This chain links TRBV19 with TRBJ2-2; D is perhaps TRBD2 (7 bases). Trimming removed 5 bases at V and 7 bases at J, with 20 bases between. From germline, CDR1 is LNHDA and CDR2 SQIVND (reference sequence). This CDR3 is built from 16 residues. The CDR3 region is CASSELGGAPGGELFF. The CDR3 nucleotides are TGTGCCAGTAGTGAGTTGGGGGGGGCCCCCGGCGGGGAGCTGTTTTTT.

This sequence joins TRBV29-1 and TRBJ2-1; 11 bases are a match to TRBD1. Germline V gives CDR1 SQVTM, CDR2 ANQGSEA. CDR3 length: 14 amino acids. With V trimmed by 7 bases and J by 2 bases, 4 bases remained unmatched. CDR3 in DNA: TGCAGCGACAGGACAGGGGGCGCCTACAATGAGCAGTTCTTC. Residues: CSDRTGGAYNEQFF.

The chain links TRBV19 to TRBJ2-5; 11 bases match TRBD2. Germline V gene lookup returns CDR1 LNHDA and CDR2 SQIVND (reference sequence). The V segment lost 6 bases and the J segment 5 bases; nucleotides outside the gene matches: 8. The length of the CDR3 is 15 residues. The CDR3 sequence: CASRVSGRAEETQYF. Written as DNA, the CDR3 is TGTGCCAGTAGGGTTAGCGGGAGGGCCGAGGAGACCCAGTACTTC.

The chain links TRBV7-9 to TRBJ1-1; TRBD1 is a possible D gene (5 bases). Per the germline V gene, CDR1 is SEHNR and CDR2 is FQNEAQ (reference sequence). The CDR3 is 15 amino acids. Trimming pared 1 base from V and 10 bases from J, leaving 19 bases between. The CDR3 coding sequence is TGTGCCAGCAGCTTAGGCCAACTGACCAACGGGGGAGCTTTCTTT. This translates into CASSLGQLTNGGAFF.

V and J are TRBV5-1 and TRBJ2-1; 9 bases align to TRBD2. This CDR3 is 15 amino acids long. Germline CDR1 is SGHRS and CDR2 is YFSETQ. Germline trimming cut 5 bases from V and 3 bases from J; bases unmatched to any gene: 6. The CDR3 DNA sequence: TGCGCCAGCAGAAGACTAGCGGAGAACTACAATGAGCAGTTCTTC. Residues: CASRRLAENYNEQFF.

The chain recombines TRBV13 with TRBJ2-5; weak D call: TRBD2 (5 bases). Between the trimmed V and J ends, which lost 6 bases and 4 bases, there was a span of 12 bases. The CDR3 length is 13 residues. CDR1 PRHDT and CDR2 FYEKMQ come from the germline V gene (reference sequence). CDR3 nucleotide sequence: TGTGCCAGCAGGCGCGCTAGCCGAGAGACCCAGTACTTC. Its translation is CASRRASRETQYF.

Only a few counts were recorded for this clone. This chain links TRBV2 with TRBJ1-1; D not certain. The CDR3 totals 17 residues. Trimming took 3 bases from V and 5 from J, leaving 22 bases between them. Germline CDR1 SNHLY, CDR2 FYNNEI. As DNA, the CDR3 is TGTGCCAGCAGTGATGGGGTGTGGGGAGTTCTCAAAACTGAAGCTTTCTTT. This gives the protein CASSDGVWGVLKTEAFF.

J is TRBJ2-7 and V is TRBV7-9; 7 bases line up with TRBD1. The CDR3 covers 15 residues. With V trimmed by 3 bases and J by 3 bases, 8 bases remained unmatched. CDR1 and CDR2 from the germline V gene are SEHNR and FQNEAQ (reference sequence). The CDR3 region is CASSLQGQKHYEQYF. The CDR3 coding sequence is TGTGCCAGCAGCTTGCAGGGACAGAAACACTACGAGCAGTACTTC.

This clone was recorded only once. This chain joins TRBV29-1 and TRBJ1-2; maybe TRBD1 (6 bases). Germline-derived CDR1 and CDR2 are SQVTM and ANQGSEA. The CDR3 extends over 13 amino acids. Trimming pared 4 bases from V and 1 base from J, leaving 10 bases between. The CDR3 nucleotides read TGCAGCGTTGGGTTAGGGGGTAACTATGGCTACACCTTC. Its protein is CSVGLGGNYGYTF.

The J gene is TRBJ2-1, the V gene TRBV30; 13 bases align to TRBD2. Germline CDR1 reads GTSNPN; CDR2 reads SVGIG (reference sequence). J lost 10 bases, V lost 5 bases, and 8 bases had no gene match. The CDR3 totals 14 residues. CDR3 loop: CAWEGLAGSCEQFF. Here the CDR3 DNA reads TGTGCCTGGGAGGGACTAGCGGGAAGCTGCGAGCAGTTCTTC.

The chain is built from TRBV5-1 and TRBJ1-2; 11 bases fit TRBD1. With V trimmed by 4 bases and J by 4 bases, 6 bases remained unmatched. The CDR3 length is 15 residues. The V gene's germline CDR1 is SGHRS and CDR2 YFSETQ. The DNA of the CDR3 is TGCGCCAGCAGCCCCGGCGGACAGGGGGCCTATGGCTACACCTTC. Its protein is CASSPGGQGAYGYTF.